According to its frequency, the clone carrying this TCR beta chain is medium-sized. As yet, its antigen is unknown. The entry originates in a study of CXCR3-negative and CXCR3-positive naive CD8 T cells. Identification of naive CD8+ T cells rested on CD45RO-CCR7+CD27+CD95- status. Germline V gives CDR1 SQVTM, CDR2 ANQGSEA. The CDR3 has 13 amino acids. 5' RACE that incorporated UMI labels was used to prepare the TRB cDNA libraries. Reprocessing the 5' RACE reads, TCRdb reports a single entry for every CDR3 protein and omits DNA. The listing contains around 8,000 distinct CDR3 sequences. Study-wide points: Comparably high diversity marked both naive subsets, whereas memory CD8+ cells had much lower diversity. Against CXCR3-negative naive cells, CXCR3-positive naive cells showed more hydrophobic TRB CDR3s.

The chain joins TRBV29-1 to TRBJ1-1; the D gene TCRdb calls, TRBD1, cannot be checked with no DNA. This receptor was taken from a human donor in good health. Some clones in this sample may be carry-over from other donors' samples. What was sequenced was naive CXCR3- CD8+ T cells from blood. As to subset: CD45RO-CCR7+CD27+CD95- naive CD8+ T cells lacking CXCR3 (TNR3-). This chain's CDR3 is CSVWTGVNTEAFF. Filled out from reference TRBV29-1 and TRBJ1-1, the complete variable domain reads SAVISQKPSRDICQRGTSLTIQCQVDSQVTMMFWYRQQPGQSLTLIATANQGSEATYESGFVIDKFPISRPNLTFSTLTVSNMSPEDSSIYLCSVWTGVNTEAFFGQGTRLTVV.